These 19 T cell receptor beta chains came from one sample sequenced in a study of cytomegalovirus exposure and HLA in healthy donors (dated by TCRdb to the late 2010s). The library relied on the immunoSEQ multiplex PCR assay. For the multiplex PCR, a mixture combining 60 forward primers for TCR Vbeta segments and 13 reverse primers for TCR Jbeta segments was used. TCRdb re-hosts the immuneACCESS table, in-frame sequences only. Its copies lack some clones; in the studies checked, an unresolved V gene accounts for under half of them, and the cause for the rest is not known. In this sample the table shows approximately 200,000 clones, 75% to 85% of which occur a single time. The ten largest account for 1.4% of the sample. Sequenced sample: PBMCs. These receptors originate from a girl between 10 and 17 years old in good health and CMV-seronegative.

The chain has TRBV11-2 and TRBJ2-7; D unresolved. Germline-derived CDR1 and CDR2 are SGHAT and FQNNGV. Trimming took off 1 base at V and 4 bases at J, with 14 bases between the two ends. There are 15 residues in the CDR3. The CDR3 coding sequence is TGTGCCAGCAGCTTAGGGTTTGGCGGAGTATACGAGCAGTACTTC. Translating gives CASSLGFGGVYEQYF.

This clone was detected only once. This sequence joins TRBV5-1 and TRBJ1-1; TRBD1 is a possible D gene (5 bases). Germline CDR1 SGHRS, CDR2 YFSETQ. V lost 0 bases and J lost 2, with 8 bases in between. This CDR3 spans 14 amino acids. The CDR3 nucleotides are TGCGCCAGCAGCTTGGGACAGCCAAACACTGAAGCTTTCTTT. Translating it yields CASSLGQPNTEAFF.

The V and J genes are TRBV7-2 and TRBJ2-5; TRBD1 matches at 8 bases. The CDR3 sequence is 15 residues long. Germline V gene sequence: CDR1 SGHTA, CDR2 FQGNSA. Unmatched junction bases numbered 3, after V lost 1 base and J lost 2 bases. The CDR3 loop reads CASSLGGQEQETQYF. CDR3 sequence (DNA): TGTGCCAGCAGCTTAGGGGGACAGGAACAAGAGACCCAGTACTTC.

This CDR3 is CASSLGSGGETQYF. The CDR3 DNA reads TGTGCCAGCAGCTTAGGTTCGGGTGGGGAGACCCAGTACTTC. The chain recombines TRBV7-9 with TRBJ2-5, with unresolved D. Germline V gene sequence: CDR1 SEHNR, CDR2 FQNEAQ (reference sequence). This CDR3 has 14 residues. V lost 1 base and J 5 bases, leaving 11 bases between the germline ends.

This clone turned up a few times. The genes are TRBV30 and TRBJ1-2, with a tentative D call TRBD1 (6 bases). CDR1 and CDR2 from the germline V gene are GTSNPN and SVGIG (reference sequence). The length of the CDR3 is 14 residues. Trimming took off 1 base at V and 7 bases at J, with 16 bases between the two ends. Here the CDR3 reads CAWSADQGFSGYTF. The DNA for the CDR3 is TGTGCCTGGAGTGCCGACCAGGGGTTCAGTGGCTACACCTTC. The whole variable domain, remainder taken from reference TRBV30 and TRBJ1-2, is SQTIHQWPATLVQPVGSPLSLECTVEGTSNPNLYWYRQAAGRGLQLLFYSVGIGQISSEVPQNLSASRPQDRQFILSSKKLLLSDSGFYLCAWSADQGFSGYTFGSGTRLTVV.

The chain couples TRBV7-2 to TRBJ1-2; 8 bases map to TRBD1. CDR1 SGHTA and CDR2 FQGNSA come from the germline V gene. V lost 1 base to trimming and J lost 3 bases; unmatched junction nucleotides: 13. This CDR3 has 18 amino acids. The CDR3 loop reads CASSLEDQGQAAHYGYTF. CDR3 nucleotides: TGTGCCAGCAGCTTAGAAGACCAGGGACAGGCAGCCCACTATGGCTACACCTTC.

The chain combines TRBV7-2 with TRBJ2-7; 7 bases align to TRBD1. V lost 5 bases to trimming and J lost 2 bases; unmatched junction nucleotides: 6. Germline assignment: CDR1 SGHTA and CDR2 FQGNSA. This CDR3 is built from 14 residues. The CDR3: CASSSSGTAYEQYF. The CDR3 DNA is TGTGCCAGCAGCAGCTCCGGGACAGCCTACGAGCAGTACTTC.

In this sample, this clone turned up a few times. This chain connects TRBV5-6 to TRBJ2-6; 9 positions agree with TRBD1. The germline gives CDR1 SGHDT, CDR2 YYEEEE. CDR3 size: 17 residues. With V trimmed by 4 bases and J by 2 bases, 7 bases remained unmatched. CDR3 nucleotides: TGTGCCAGCAGCGCAGGACAGGGGCTCACTGGGGCCAACGTCCTGACTTTC. It yields the protein CASSAGQGLTGANVLTF.

This chain connects TRBV18 to TRBJ2-1, with D hard to call. The V and J ends lost 3 bases and 0 bases respectively, with 12 bases between them. The CDR3 length is 16 residues. Germline CDR1 is KGHSH and CDR2 is LQKENI. The CDR3 loop reads CASSPPSPSSYNEQFF. The CDR3 DNA reads as TGTGCCAGCTCACCGCCCAGTCCCAGCTCCTACAATGAGCAGTTCTTC.

This clone has just a few counts. The chain combines TRBV27 with TRBJ2-3; D is possibly TRBD1 (5 bases). V lost 3 bases and J lost 2, with 18 bases in between. In germline, CDR1 is MNHEY, CDR2 SMNVEV (reference sequence). The CDR3 spans 17 residues. The CDR3 DNA is TGTGCCAGCAGTTTGGGGCAGATAGAGGCCAACACAGATACGCAGTATTTT. Protein: CASSLGQIEANTDTQYF.

The CDR3, as DNA: TGTGCCAGCAGCTTTCTGGCGGGGGGTAGCACAGATACGCAGTATTTT. Encoded protein: CASSFLAGGSTDTQYF. The rearrangement joins TRBV5-4 to TRBJ2-3, with 8 nucleotides matching TRBD2. This CDR3 has 16 residues. The V and J ends lost 2 bases and 0 bases, in that order; junction bases with no gene match: 5. Germline CDR1 SGHNT, CDR2 YYREEE (reference sequence).

CDR3 in amino acids: CASNPTGSNGEQYF. The CDR3 nucleotides read TGTGCCAGCAACCCGACAGGGTCAAATGGGGAGCAGTACTTC. The rearrangement links TRBV7-8 to TRBJ2-5, with TRBD1 matching over 7 bases. CDR3 length: 14 residues. Germline V gene data show CDR1 as SGHVS and CDR2 as FQNEAQ. With 7 bases clipped from V and 11 bases from J, the junction kept 16 bases outside the gene matches.

The gene calls are TRBV19 and TRBJ1-5; no reliable D call. Trimming took 8 bases from V and 8 from J, leaving 16 bases between them. The CDR3 contains 13 residues. Germline CDR1 and CDR2: LNHDA and SQIVND (reference sequence). CDR3 in DNA: TGTGCCAGTGCCCGCGCTTTTTCGGAGCCCCAGCATTTT. It translates to CASARAFSEPQHF. Full variable domain (outside the CDR3, taken from reference TRBV19 and TRBJ1-5): DGGITQSPKYLFRKEGQNVTLSCEQNLNHDAMYWYRQDPGQGLRLIYYSQIVNDFQKGDIAEGYSVSREKKESFPLTVTSAQKNPTAFYLCASARAFSEPQHFGDGTRLSIL.

This clone showed up just a few times. The rearrangement links TRBV4-1 to TRBJ1-5, with D uncertain. The CDR3 sequence is 16 residues long. Germline CDR1 reads MGHRA; CDR2 reads YSYEKL. V was trimmed by 4 bases and J by 0 bases, leaving 13 bases between them. This chain's CDR3 is CASSRFGVNSNQPQHF. The CDR3 nucleotides read TGCGCCAGCAGCCGATTCGGGGTAAATAGCAATCAGCCCCAGCATTTT.

The genes are TRBV20-1 and TRBJ1-2; D unclear. In germline, CDR1 is DFQATT, CDR2 SNEGSKA (reference sequence). The length of the CDR3 is 11 residues. CDR3 amino acids: CTHPGSRGYTF. CDR3 nucleotides: TGCACCCACCCGGGGTCCCGGGGCTACACCTTC.

V and J are TRBV2 and TRBJ2-5; D is unresolved. Trimming left V 8 bases short and J 1 base short, with 8 bases between. This CDR3 comprises 12 residues. Germline CDR1 reads SNHLY; CDR2 reads FYNNEI. This chain's CDR3 is CASSSSQETQYF. For the CDR3, the DNA is TGTGCCAGCTCGAGTAGCCAAGAGACCCAGTACTTC.

The V gene is TRBV27, the J gene TRBJ2-7; D is perhaps TRBD2 (5 bases). The CDR3 sequence is 14 residues long. V gave up 4 bases and J gave up 6 bases, with 16 bases separating them. Germline values: CDR1 MNHEY, CDR2 SMNVEV (reference sequence). The CDR3 nucleotides are TGTGCCAGCAGTTCGGGCGGAGGTTTTTCCGAGCAGTACTTC. Translated: CASSSGGGFSEQYF.

The chain combines TRBV29-1 with TRBJ2-7, with TRBD2 identical over 15 bases. The J segment lost 4 bases and the V segment lost 7 bases, leaving 8 bases of the junction unmatched. The CDR3 totals 15 residues. The germline gives CDR1 SQVTM, CDR2 ANQGSEA. The CDR3 loop reads CSARTGTSGGYEQYF. CDR3 nucleotide sequence: TGCAGCGCCCGAACGGGGACTAGCGGGGGGTACGAGCAGTACTTC.

V and J are TRBV28 and TRBJ1-2; D ambiguous. The length of the CDR3 is 12 residues. Germline loops: CDR1 MDHEN, CDR2 SYDVKM. V was cut by 8 bases and J by 3 bases, with 10 bases left in between. The chain's CDR3 is CASVTDYYGYTF. CDR3 nucleotides: TGTGCCAGCGTTACGGACTACTATGGCTACACCTTC.